What follows are 18 T cell receptor beta chains derived from one specimen sequenced in a study of Ad26.COV2.S vaccination and SARS-CoV-2 variants. The protocol was immunoSEQ multiplex PCR, while the TCRdb copy is restricted to in-frame clones and leaves out a portion. This table holds about half a million clones, 89% found once. Indicated treatment: some 20 received Ad26.COV2.S at low or high dose, single or two shots; roughly five received placebo; per-sample allocation not given. Specimen acquisition occurred on day 63 following the initial vaccine or placebo injection. Sequences were derived from peripheral blood, sampled in a trial of Ad26.COV2.S vaccine versus placebo. The receptors shown here come from a person between 18 and 59 years old who received the Ad26.COV2.S COVID-19 vaccine or a placebo.

The V call is TRBV3-1 (or the pseudogene TRBV3-2), the J call TRBJ1-6; D unresolved. The length of the CDR3 is 13 residues. V lost 2 bases, J lost 9 bases, and 8 bases lay in between. The germline gives CDR1 LGHDT, CDR2 YNNKEL (reference sequence). CDR3 protein: CASSQFGVSPLHF. DNA for the CDR3: TGTGCCAGCAGCCAATTTGGGGTTTCACCCCTCCACTTT.

The chain combines TRBV3-1 (or the pseudogene TRBV3-2) with TRBJ1-2; 7 positions match TRBD1. With V trimmed by 1 base and J by 8 bases, 10 bases remained unmatched. Germline V gene data show CDR1 as LGHDT and CDR2 as YNNKEL (reference sequence). This CDR3 is 15 amino acids long. DNA for the CDR3: TGTGCCAGCAGCCAAGCCCTAGGACAGGTTACAGGCTACACCTTC. Translated: CASSQALGQVTGYTF.

Turning to this clone: Germline and junction disagree at one end, which may indicate a read error. The chain joins TRBV2 to TRBJ2-5; D unclear. CDR3 length equals 11 residues. Germline loops: CDR1 SNHLY, CDR2 FYNNEI. CDR3 sequence (DNA): TGTGCCAGCATGGACCAGGAACCTATCGACTTC. It translates to CASMDQEPIDF.

The count of this clone is one. The rearrangement links TRBV2 to TRBJ1-5; 7 nucleotides match TRBD1. CDR1 and CDR2 (germline): SNHLY, FYNNEI. The CDR3 has 15 amino acids. Trimming at V came to 6 bases and at J to 5 bases, leaving 10 bases not matched to a gene. CDR3 loop: CASSRQGWGDQPQHF. The CDR3 nucleotides are TGTGCCAGCAGCCGACAGGGTTGGGGAGATCAGCCCCAGCATTTT. Drawing the rest from reference TRBV2 and TRBJ1-5, the complete variable domain is EPEVTQTPSHQVTQMGQEVILRCVPISNHLYFYWYRQILGQKVEFLVSFYNNEISEKSEIFDDQFSVERPDGSNFTLKIRSTKLEDSAMYFCASSRQGWGDQPQHFGDGTRLSIL.

The J gene is TRBJ1-4, the V gene TRBV12-5; D is undetermined. The CDR3 runs 11 residues. V lost 3 bases, J lost 8 bases, and 4 bases lay in between. Germline V lookup: CDR1 LGHNT, CDR2 FRNRAP. The CDR3 DNA follows: TGTGCTAGTGGTTTTGGCGAAAAACTGTTTTTT. Translation gives CASGFGEKLFF. Variable domain in full (rest from reference TRBV12-5 and TRBJ1-4): DARVTQTPRHKVTEMGQEVTMRCQPILGHNTVFWYRQTMMQGLELLAYFRNRAPLDDSGMPKDRFSAEMPDATLATLKIQPSEPRDSAVYFCASGFGEKLFFGSGTQLSVL.

V gene TRBV29-1 combines with J gene TRBJ1-1; the D gene is possibly TRBD1 (5 bases). This CDR3 contains 12 residues. Germline loops: CDR1 SQVTM, CDR2 ANQGSEA. Trimming removed 5 bases from V and 1 base from J, with 8 bases in between. Written as DNA, the CDR3 is TGCAGCGTTCGACAGTCGAACACTGAAGCTTTCTTT. Protein: CSVRQSNTEAFF.

V and J are TRBV27 and TRBJ1-3; TRBD1 matches at 9 bases. The CDR3 consists of 17 residues. CDR1 MNHEY and CDR2 SMNVEV come from the germline V gene (reference sequence). V lost 1 base and J lost 0; bases outside the gene matches: 4. This CDR3 reads CASSLLGQGFSGNTIYF. The CDR3 DNA reads as TGTGCCAGCAGTTTATTAGGACAGGGGTTCTCTGGAAACACCATATATTTT.

The chain is built from TRBV18 and TRBJ1-2; D is unclear. Deletions cut 0 bases from V and 4 bases from J, with 6 bases between. CDR1 is KGHSH, CDR2 LQKENI, per germline. The CDR3 is made up of 13 amino acids. Written as DNA, the CDR3 is TGTGCCAGCTCACCACCGGGGAGCTATGGCTACACCTTC. It codes for CASSPPGSYGYTF.

A word on this clone: This specimen includes other DNA sequences encoding the same CDR3. The chain's CDR3 is CASSQVAGNTEAFF. In DNA form, the CDR3 reads TGTGCCAGCAGCCAAGTAGCGGGAAACACTGAAGCTTTCTTT. The chain uses TRBV14 and TRBJ1-1; D unresolved. The CDR3 consists of 14 residues. Germline V lookup: CDR1 SGHDN, CDR2 FVKESK. The V end lost 1 base, the J end lost 2 bases, and 8 bases lay between the germline ends.

This chain joins TRBV19 and TRBJ2-1; 8 bases agree with TRBD2. The CDR3 length is 15 residues. Per the germline V gene, CDR1 is LNHDA and CDR2 is SQIVND (reference sequence). V lost 3 bases to trimming and J lost 4 bases; unmatched junction nucleotides: 5. The CDR3 bases are TGTGCCAGTAGTATCGGGGGGGCGGGATACAATGAGCAGTTCTTC. The encoded protein is CASSIGGAGYNEQFF.

This chain uses TRBV18 with TRBJ1-1, with a tentative D call TRBD1 (5 bases). The V and J ends lost 0 bases and 2 bases respectively, with 19 bases between them. Germline loops: CDR1 KGHSH, CDR2 LQKENI. The CDR3 is made up of 18 amino acids. CDR3 coding DNA: TGTGCCAGCTCACCACCCAGTGGGGGGGGTGGACCAAACACTGAAGCTTTCTTT. Its translation is CASSPPSGGGGPNTEAFF.

CDR3 protein: CASSKALCLGRGDGNYGYTF. Written as DNA, the CDR3 is TGTGCCAGCAGCAAAGCGCTTTGTCTGGGCAGGGGGGATGGGAACTATGGCTACACCTTC. V and J are TRBV21-1 and TRBJ1-2; the table's D gene call, TRBD1, was not cross checked with the DNA. TRBV21-1 is a pseudogene segment. CDR3 length: 20 residues.

The chain couples TRBV12-3 or TRBV12-4 to TRBJ1-1; D might be TRBD1 (5 bases). This CDR3 is built from 12 residues. Trimming removed 4 bases at V and 9 bases at J, with 12 bases between. Here the CDR3 reads CASSSPGRQAFF. DNA for the CDR3: TGTGCCAGCAGTTCCCCGGGGCGACAAGCTTTCTTT.

V and J are TRBV6-5 and TRBJ2-7; D may correspond to TRBD1 or TRBD2 (5 bases each). Per the germline V gene, CDR1 is MNHEY and CDR2 is SVGAGI. V lost 8 bases, J lost 5 bases, and 16 bases lay in between. The CDR3 runs 13 residues. The CDR3 bases are TGTGCCAGCTTGAGGGCAGGGAGCCACGAGCAGTACTTC. Its translation is CASLRAGSHEQYF.

The rearrangement uses TRBV25-1 and TRBJ2-7; D possibly corresponds to TRBD1 (6 bases). V dropped 4 bases and J dropped 5 bases, with 21 bases sitting between them. The CDR3 is 16 residues long. CDR1 MGHDK and CDR2 SYGVNS come from the germline V gene. The CDR3 region has the DNA TGTGCCAGCAGTGTCCTAGGGGGTAGGGGAGTCGACGAGCAGTACTTC. Protein product: CASSVLGGRGVDEQYF.

The V call is TRBV30, the J call TRBJ2-3; 7 nucleotides line up with TRBD1. The CDR3 consists of 16 residues. With V trimmed by 1 base and J by 3 bases, 10 bases remained unmatched. Germline loops: CDR1 GTSNPN, CDR2 SVGIG (reference sequence). The CDR3 protein is CAWSADLDRRTDTQYF. The CDR3 DNA is TGTGCCTGGAGTGCCGACCTGGACAGGCGGACAGATACGCAGTATTTT.

The gene calls are TRBV11-1 and TRBJ1-2; 9 bases are a match to TRBD1. V lost 6 bases and J lost 5; bases outside the gene matches: 10. This CDR3 has 15 residues. Germline values: CDR1 SGHAT, CDR2 FQDESV (reference sequence). The CDR3 region has the DNA TGTGCCAGCAGACCAAAAGCCGGGACAGGGTATGGCTACACCTTC. It specifies CASRPKAGTGYGYTF.

The V gene is TRBV29-1, the J gene TRBJ2-2; D unresolved. Germline V lookup: CDR1 SQVTM, CDR2 ANQGSEA. CDR3 size: 13 residues. V lost 1 base to trimming and J lost 7 bases, with 10 bases between them. In nucleotides, the CDR3 is TGCAGCGTTGAAGGGTCCGAAGGCGGGGAGCTGTTTTTT. It encodes CSVEGSEGGELFF.